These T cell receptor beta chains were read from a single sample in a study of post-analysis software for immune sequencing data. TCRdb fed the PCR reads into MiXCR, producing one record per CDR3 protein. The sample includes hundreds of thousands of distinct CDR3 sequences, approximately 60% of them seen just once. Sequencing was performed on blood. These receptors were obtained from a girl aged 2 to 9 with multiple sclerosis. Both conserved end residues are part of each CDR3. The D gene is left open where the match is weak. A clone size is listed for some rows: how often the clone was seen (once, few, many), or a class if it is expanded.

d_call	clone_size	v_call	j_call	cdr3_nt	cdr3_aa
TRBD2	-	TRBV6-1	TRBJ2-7	TGTGCCAGCAGGGGGGGGGGACTAGCGGGAGAAACCGCACGCTACGAGCAGTACTTC	CASRGGGLAGETARYEQYF
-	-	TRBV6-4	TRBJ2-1	TGTGCCAGCAGTCGGACTAACGGGATAGGAGACAATGAGCAGTTCTTC	CASSRTNGIGDNEQFF
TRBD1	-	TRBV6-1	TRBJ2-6	TGTGCCAGCAGTAAAGGACAGGGAGTGTACTCTGGGGCCAACGTCCTGACTTTC	CASSKGQGVYSGANVLTF
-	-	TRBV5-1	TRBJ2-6	TGCGCCAGCAGCTCACGGTGGGGGGCCACCTCTGGGGCCAACGTCCTGACTTTC	CASSSRWGATSGANVLTF
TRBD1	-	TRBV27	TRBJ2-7	TGTGCCAGCAGTTCCGGGACAGAGATAACCTACGAGCAGTACTTC	CASSSGTEITYEQYF
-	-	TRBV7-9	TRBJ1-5	TGTGCCAGCAGCCCAGGGTCGAATAGCAATCAGCCCCAGCATTTT	CASSPGSNSNQPQHF
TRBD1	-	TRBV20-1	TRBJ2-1	TGCAGTGCTACCCTACCGGGACAGGGGATCTACAATGAGCAGTTCTTC	CSATLPGQGIYNEQFF
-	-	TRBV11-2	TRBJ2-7	TGTGCCAGCAGCCCTACCTTGGGAGCTACCTACGAGCAGTACTTC	CASSPTLGATYEQYF
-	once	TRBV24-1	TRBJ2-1	TGTACCACCAGTGATTTGCCCGCGATGGGCGGGCAGTTCTTC	CTTSDLPAMGGQFF
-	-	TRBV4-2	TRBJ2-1	TGTGCCAGCAGCCTCCGACCCCCCCAGGAGCAGTTCTTC	CASSLRPPQEQFF
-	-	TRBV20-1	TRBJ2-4	TGCAGTGCGGCGGTTCCCGGACTAGCCAAAAACATTCAGTACTTC	CSAAVPGLAKNIQYF
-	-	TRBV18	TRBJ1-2	TGTGCCAGCTCACCACAGGAGAGGCAGGGGTATGGCTACACCTTC	CASSPQERQGYGYTF
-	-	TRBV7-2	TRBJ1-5	TGTGCCAGCAGCTTAGTGGAGTGGAGCAATCAGCCCCAGCATTTT	CASSLVEWSNQPQHF